A single sample is the source of the 27 T cell receptor beta chains below, sequenced in a study of cytomegalovirus exposure and HLA in healthy donors. Amplification used 60 Vbeta primers and 13 Jbeta primers. Repertoires were generated with immunoSEQ multiplex PCR, while TCRdb's copy carries only in-frame clones and drops some. Found here are over 65,000 clones; the top ten clones hold 4.6%. Sequenced material: PBMCs. These receptor sequences come from a man younger than 40 in good health and CMV-seronegative.

The chain links TRBV7-9 to TRBJ2-7; maybe TRBD1 (6 bases). The CDR3 is 13 amino acids. Germline CDR1 reads SEHNR; CDR2 reads FQNEAQ (reference sequence). V dropped 5 bases and J dropped 6 bases, with 14 bases sitting between them. This CDR3 reads CASSVQQGAEQYF. The DNA of the CDR3 is TGTGCCAGCAGCGTACAACAGGGAGCCGAGCAGTACTTC.

The V gene is TRBV19, the J gene TRBJ1-5; D uncertain. This CDR3 is built from 17 residues. V lost 6 bases, J lost 0 bases, and 18 bases lay in between. CDR1 and CDR2 (germline): LNHDA, SQIVND (reference sequence). CDR3: CASSGIPLGYSNQPQHF. The DNA of the CDR3 is TGTGCCAGTAGCGGGATCCCCCTGGGGTATAGCAATCAGCCCCAGCATTTT. Full variable domain (rest looked up from reference TRBV19 and TRBJ1-5): DGGITQSPKYLFRKEGQNVTLSCEQNLNHDAMYWYRQDPGQGLRLIYYSQIVNDFQKGDIAEGYSVSREKKESFPLTVTSAQKNPTAFYLCASSGIPLGYSNQPQHFGDGTRLSIL.

The rearrangement links TRBV6-1 to TRBJ2-7; 8 nucleotides match TRBD2. Trimming cost V 2 bases and J 1 base; bases outside gene matches: 4. Germline loops: CDR1 MNHNS, CDR2 SASEGT. The CDR3 is 15 residues long. CDR3 sequence: CASSERGGSSYEQYF. The DNA of the CDR3 is TGTGCCAGCAGTGAACGGGGGGGATCTTCCTACGAGCAGTACTTC.

The chain is built from TRBV6-1 and TRBJ1-1, with 10 bases lining up with TRBD1. Germline CDR1 is MNHNS and CDR2 is SASEGT. CDR3 length: 17 residues. The V and J ends lost 4 bases and 1 base, in that order; junction bases with no gene match: 9. As DNA, the CDR3 is TGTGCCAGCAGTGCAACCGCGGGGGACAGGGGGAACACTGAAGCTTTCTTT. It encodes CASSATAGDRGNTEAFF.

This chain joins TRBV14 and TRBJ1-6, with 9 bases fitting TRBD1. Trimming cost V 4 bases and J 8 bases; bases outside gene matches: 6. CDR3 length: 15 amino acids. Looked up from germline, CDR1 is SGHDN and CDR2 is FVKESK. CDR3 protein: CASSPRTGADSPLHF. In DNA form, the CDR3 reads TGTGCCAGCAGCCCTCGGACAGGGGCAGATTCACCCCTCCACTTT.

The J gene is TRBJ1-1, the V gene TRBV27; no clear D gene. Germline CDR1 and CDR2: MNHEY and SMNVEV (reference sequence). V lost 6 bases and J lost 0, with 8 bases in between. This CDR3 has 13 amino acids. The CDR3 region has the DNA TGTGCCAGCAGAAGGAGTTTGAACACTGAAGCTTTCTTT. Its protein is CASRRSLNTEAFF.

On this clone: Other nucleotide sequences from this sample produce the same CDR3. The rearrangement links TRBV6-5 to TRBJ1-1, with 7 bases matching TRBD1. J was trimmed by 5 bases and V by 0 bases; bases with no gene match: 3. The CDR3 runs 14 residues. Germline loops: CDR1 MNHEY, CDR2 SVGAGI. The CDR3 bases are TGTGCCAGCAGTTACTCAGGGGGCAATACTGAAGCTTTCTTT. This translates into CASSYSGGNTEAFF.

This chain links TRBV5-4 with TRBJ2-3; 9 bases are shared with TRBD2. Trimming removed 2 bases from V and 2 bases from J; junction bases left unmatched: 6. Germline V gene data show CDR1 as SGHNT and CDR2 as YYREEE (reference sequence). The CDR3 totals 16 residues. The CDR3 DNA is TGTGCCAGCAGCTTACGGACTAGCGTAACCACAGATACGCAGTATTTT. Amino acid sequence: CASSLRTSVTTDTQYF.

The chain uses TRBV2 and TRBJ2-2; 8 bases match TRBD2. This CDR3 has 15 amino acids. Trimming cost V 4 bases and J 3 bases; bases outside gene matches: 4. Looked up from germline, CDR1 is SNHLY and CDR2 is FYNNEI. CDR3 residues: CASSGLAGHTGELFF. DNA of the CDR3: TGTGCCAGCAGTGGGCTAGCGGGTCACACCGGGGAGCTGTTTTTT.

This chain connects TRBV18 to TRBJ2-3; the D gene is possibly TRBD1 (5 bases). V was pared by 2 bases and J by 0 bases, with 12 bases between. CDR3 length equals 16 residues. The germline V gene has CDR1 KGHSH and CDR2 LQKENI. CDR3 DNA: TGTGCCAGCTCACCAATTACCCAGGGTAGCACAGATACGCAGTATTTT. This codes for CASSPITQGSTDTQYF.

The rearrangement uses TRBV7-2 and TRBJ1-2; D not resolved. This CDR3 comprises 12 residues. V was clipped by 1 base and J by 8 bases, with 8 bases between them. Germline assignment: CDR1 SGHTA and CDR2 FQGNSA. CDR3 region: CASSLDGEGYTF. The CDR3 DNA follows: TGTGCCAGCAGCTTAGACGGAGAAGGCTACACCTTC.

A remark on this clone: Distinct nucleotide sequences in the sample also encode this CDR3. The chain couples TRBV29-1 to TRBJ1-1; a possible D gene is TRBD1 (5 bases). The CDR3 consists of 11 residues. The ends were cut back, 5 bases at V and 5 bases at J, with 9 bases in the middle. Germline values: CDR1 SQVTM, CDR2 ANQGSEA. The CDR3 loop is CSVLGGTEAFF. The CDR3 DNA reads as TGCAGCGTTCTGGGGGGGACTGAAGCTTTCTTT.

The gene calls are TRBV2 and TRBJ1-1, with D hard to call. Germline V gives CDR1 SNHLY, CDR2 FYNNEI. Trimming left V 4 bases short and J 1 base short, with 13 bases between. CDR3 length equals 15 residues. The CDR3, as DNA: TGTGCCAGCAGTGTTATCGGGGTCTCGAACACTGAAGCTTTCTTT. This translates into CASSVIGVSNTEAFF.

This chain joins TRBV29-1 and TRBJ1-2; D ambiguous. CDR1 is SQVTM, CDR2 ANQGSEA, per germline. The CDR3 has 15 residues. Trimming removed 0 bases from V and 8 bases from J, with 19 bases in between. CDR3 in DNA: TGCAGCGTTGAAGATCGCGGAGGCACCTTAACGGGCTACACCTTC. Its protein product is CSVEDRGGTLTGYTF.

This chain links TRBV5-1 with TRBJ2-5; D may be TRBD1 (6 bases). This CDR3 region has 14 residues. The germline V and J ends were trimmed by 0 bases and 4 bases, with 10 bases remaining between them. From germline, CDR1 is SGHRS and CDR2 YFSETQ. The chain's CDR3 is CASSLGQASETQYF. CDR3 nucleotides: TGCGCCAGCAGCTTGGGACAGGCTTCAGAGACCCAGTACTTC.

J is TRBJ2-7 and V is TRBV23-1; 8 positions match TRBD2. TRBV23-1 is filed as an ORF, its function uncertain. This CDR3 has 12 residues. The chain's CDR3 is CASSQSGKRESV. CDR3 nucleotides: TGCGCCAGCAGTCAATCGGGGAAGCGGGAGAGTGTC.

V usage is TRBV6-6 and J usage is TRBJ1-1; D is perhaps TRBD1 (5 bases). With 0 bases removed from V and 10 bases from J, the gap between germline ends came to 12 bases. Germline CDR1 is MNHNY and CDR2 is SVGAGI (reference sequence). This CDR3 has 13 amino acids. CDR3 DNA: TGTGCCAGCAGTTACTCAGGGGAGGTCGGAGCTTTCTTT. It encodes CASSYSGEVGAFF.

The genes are TRBV10-1 and TRBJ1-4; 7 nucleotides align to TRBD1. The CDR3 is made up of 14 amino acids. J was trimmed by 3 bases and V by 4 bases; bases with no gene match: 2. Germline V CDR1 and CDR2: WNHNN, SYGVQD (reference sequence). CDR3: CASSVGTANEKLFF. The DNA of the CDR3 is TGCGCCAGCAGTGTGGGGACAGCTAATGAAAAACTGTTTTTT.

The chain combines TRBV5-1 with TRBJ1-5, with 7 bases that match TRBD1. V gave up 4 bases and J gave up 3 bases; unmatched junction bases: 4. The CDR3 is 14 residues long. Germline CDR1 reads SGHRS; CDR2 reads YFSETQ. CDR3 loop: CASSLGQVNQPQHF. CDR3 DNA sequence: TGCGCCAGCAGCCTAGGACAGGTCAATCAGCCCCAGCATTTT.

This chain connects TRBV5-6 to TRBJ1-6; a possible D gene is TRBD1 (5 bases). The CDR3 length is 17 residues. CDR1 and CDR2 (germline): SGHDT, YYEEEE. V lost 0 bases and J lost 9, with 19 bases in between. Here the CDR3 reads CASSLGRGGSWTSPLHF. As DNA, the CDR3 is TGTGCCAGCAGCTTGGGGCGCGGGGGTTCTTGGACTTCACCCCTCCACTTT. Full variable domain (rest looked up from reference TRBV5-6 and TRBJ1-6): DAGVTQSPTHLIKTRGQQVTLRCSPKSGHDTVSWYQQALGQGPQFIFQYYEEEERQRGNFPDRFSGHQFPNYSSELNVNALLLGDSALYLCASSLGRGGSWTSPLHFGNGTRLTVT.

This chain uses TRBV6-1 with TRBJ1-2; TRBD1 matches at 7 bases. The CDR3 has 14 residues. Germline V CDR1 and CDR2: MNHNS, SASEGT. V lost 3 bases, J lost 2 bases, and 3 bases stayed unmatched. The DNA of the CDR3 is TGTGCCAGCAGTGACCCGACAGGGAACTATGGCTACACCTTC. Its translation is CASSDPTGNYGYTF.

J is TRBJ1-2 and V is TRBV29-1; weak D call: TRBD1 (6 bases). V lost 7 bases and J 3 bases, leaving 15 bases between the germline ends. This CDR3 spans 13 amino acids. Germline loops: CDR1 SQVTM, CDR2 ANQGSEA. CDR3 sequence (DNA): TGCAGCGCCCATACAGGGTGGGACTATGGCTACACCTTC. Its protein is CSAHTGWDYGYTF.

This chain links TRBV11-2 with TRBJ2-7, with a tentative D call TRBD2 (7 bases). The CDR3 spans 16 residues. CDR1 and CDR2 (germline): SGHAT, FQNNGV. The V and J ends lost 7 bases and 6 bases respectively, with 25 bases between them. CDR3 in amino acids: CASTDGGREVSGEQYF. CDR3 DNA sequence: TGTGCCAGCACCGACGGGGGGCGCGAAGTAAGCGGCGAGCAGTACTTC.

The chain joins TRBV7-6 to TRBJ2-7; 8 bases are shared with TRBD1. After removal of 2 bases from V and 0 bases from J, the junction contained 3 bases not matched to a gene. Germline loops: CDR1 SGHVS, CDR2 FNYEAQ. The CDR3 loop spans 15 amino acids. The CDR3 sequence: CASSLTGQASYEQYF. DNA of the CDR3: TGTGCCAGCAGCTTAACGGGACAGGCCTCCTACGAGCAGTACTTC.

V gene TRBV6-1 combines with J gene TRBJ2-5, with 11 bases lining up with TRBD1. Germline V gene data show CDR1 as MNHNS and CDR2 as SASEGT. This CDR3 region has 15 residues. The J segment lost 5 bases and the V segment lost 6 bases, leaving 8 bases of the junction unmatched. The CDR3 region has the DNA TGTGCCAGCAGCTTCGGGACAGGGGGGAGCGAGACCCAGTACTTC. Protein: CASSFGTGGSETQYF.

V and J are TRBV2 and TRBJ2-7; 10 positions agree with TRBD1. Germline V CDR1 and CDR2: SNHLY, FYNNEI. The V and J ends lost 6 bases and 2 bases, in that order; junction bases with no gene match: 4. CDR3 length equals 14 residues. The CDR3 is CASRPGQGTYEQYF. DNA of the CDR3: TGTGCCAGCAGGCCGGGACAGGGGACCTACGAGCAGTACTTC.

The V gene is TRBV11-3, the J gene TRBJ2-1, with 12 bases that match TRBD2. The V segment lost 0 bases and the J segment 3 bases; nucleotides outside the gene matches: 6. Germline V CDR1 and CDR2: SGHNT, YENEEA. The CDR3 extends over 18 amino acids. Here the CDR3 reads CASSLDNGLAGNYNEQFF. The CDR3 DNA reads as TGTGCCAGCAGCTTAGACAATGGACTAGCGGGGAACTACAATGAGCAGTTCTTC.